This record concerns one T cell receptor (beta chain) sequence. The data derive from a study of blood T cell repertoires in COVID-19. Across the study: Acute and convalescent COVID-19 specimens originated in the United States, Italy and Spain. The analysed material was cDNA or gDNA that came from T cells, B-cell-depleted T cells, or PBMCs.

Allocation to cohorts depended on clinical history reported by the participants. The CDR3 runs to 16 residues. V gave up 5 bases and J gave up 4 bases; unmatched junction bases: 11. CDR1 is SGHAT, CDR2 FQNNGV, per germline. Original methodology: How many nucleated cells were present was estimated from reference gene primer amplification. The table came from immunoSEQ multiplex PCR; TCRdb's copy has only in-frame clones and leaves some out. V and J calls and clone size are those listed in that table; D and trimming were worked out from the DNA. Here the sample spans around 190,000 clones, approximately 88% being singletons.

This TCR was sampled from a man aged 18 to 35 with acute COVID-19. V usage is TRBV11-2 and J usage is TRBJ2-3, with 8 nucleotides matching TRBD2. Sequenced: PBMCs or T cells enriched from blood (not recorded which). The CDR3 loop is CASSPGRGGHADTQYF. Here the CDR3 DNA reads TGTGCCAGCAGCCCCGGTCGGGGGGGGCATGCAGATACGCAGTATTTT.